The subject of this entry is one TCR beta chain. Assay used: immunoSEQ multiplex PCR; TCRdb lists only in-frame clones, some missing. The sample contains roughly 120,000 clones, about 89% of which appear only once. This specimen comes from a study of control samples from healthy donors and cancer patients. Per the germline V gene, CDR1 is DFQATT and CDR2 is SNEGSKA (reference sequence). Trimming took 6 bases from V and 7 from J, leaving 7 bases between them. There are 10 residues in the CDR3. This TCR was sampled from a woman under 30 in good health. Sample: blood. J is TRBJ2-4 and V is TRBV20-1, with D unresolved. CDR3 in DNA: TGCAGTGCCGACCTGAACATTCAGTACTTC. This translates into CSADLNIQYF.